This T cell receptor (beta chain) was identified during a study of T cells in Graves' hyperthyroidism and ophthalmopathy. Study as a whole: Peripheral blood was secured at the point of initial diagnosis, before any treatment. Study-level findings and limits: With a median lead of approximately 6.4 months before onset, the model predicted ophthalmopathy. A 13 V-J model separated ophthalmopathy from stable hyperthyroidism. In the blood, most expanded thyroid clonotypes above 0.001 appeared as well.

In its sample, this clonotype was seen a few times. Its antigen is unknown. There were TCR beta CDR3 regions amplified from RNA transcripts. The HTBI primer set was used in a first-round RT-PCR of the TCR CDR3. TCRdb called the multiplex PCR reads again in MiXCR, with one record for every CDR3 protein. The table shows under 400,000 distinct CDR3 sequences, with roughly 20% occurring only once. The CDR3 covers 16 residues. Per the germline V gene, CDR1 is SGHDT and CDR2 is YYEEEE. V lost 4 bases to trimming and J lost 2 bases, with 16 bases between them. This TCR came from a woman in her 40s with Graves' ophthalmopathy. The rearrangement uses TRBV5-6 and TRBJ1-3; maybe TRBD1 (5 bases). The sample comprised blood. CDR3 amino acids: CASSPLGTETGNTIYF. The CDR3 nucleotides read TGTGCCAGCAGCCCACTCGGGACTGAGACTGGAAACACCATATATTTT.